This entry is about one TCR beta chain. A much larger clone is a single base away; this may be a read error. Through a sample-barcoded 5' primer and a J-beta primer mix, a second PCR was run for roughly 7 to 12 cycles. TCRdb re-called the 5' RACE reads through MiXCR, storing one row per CDR3 protein. The top ten hold approximately 22% of the sample, which has roughly 790,000 distinct CDR3 sequences, approximately 43% seen once. This specimen belongs to a study of blood T cells in healthy people across ages. The CDR3 runs 14 residues. The clonotype originates from a woman in her sixties or seventies in good health. V gene TRBV12-3 or TRBV12-4 combines with J gene TRBJ2-1, with D possibly TRBD1 on 6 matching bases. Sample: blood. CDR3 sequence reads: CASSEDSSYNERFF. Written as DNA, the CDR3 is TGTGCCAGCAGTGAGGACAGCTCCTACAATGAGCGGTTCTTC.